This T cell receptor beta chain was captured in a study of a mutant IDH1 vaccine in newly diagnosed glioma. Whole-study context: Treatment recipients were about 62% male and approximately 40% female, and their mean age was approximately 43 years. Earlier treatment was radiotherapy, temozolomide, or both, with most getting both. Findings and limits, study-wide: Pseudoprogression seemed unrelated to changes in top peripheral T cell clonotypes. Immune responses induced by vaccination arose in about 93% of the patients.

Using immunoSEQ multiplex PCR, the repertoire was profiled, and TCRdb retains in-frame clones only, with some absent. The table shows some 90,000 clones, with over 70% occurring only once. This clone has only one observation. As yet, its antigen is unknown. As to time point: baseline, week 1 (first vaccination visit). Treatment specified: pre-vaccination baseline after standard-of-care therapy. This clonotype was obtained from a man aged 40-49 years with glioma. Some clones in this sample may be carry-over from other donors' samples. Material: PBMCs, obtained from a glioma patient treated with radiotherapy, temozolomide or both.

In nucleotides, the CDR3 is TGTGCCTGGAGACAGCTTAGCTCCTACGAGCAGTACTTC. This gives the protein CAWRQLSSYEQYF. The chain has TRBV30 and TRBJ2-7, with D uncertain. The germline V gene has CDR1 GTSNPN and CDR2 SVGIG (reference sequence). V lost 3 bases and J lost 0, with 9 bases in between. The CDR3 is 13 residues long.